These T cell receptor beta chains were read from a single sample in a study of somatic mutations in cytotoxic T cells in rheumatoid arthritis. Measured with immunoSEQ multiplex PCR; TCRdb has only the in-frame clones, and not every one. The repertoire holds just over 30,000 clones, with around four fifths as singletons. The sample comprised CD8+ T cells sorted from blood. The receptors were gathered from an adult with rheumatoid arthritis. The CDR3 runs from the conserved cysteine through the conserved F or W. The order of the fields is D gene, V gene, J gene, clone size, CDR3 DNA, CDR3 protein. The D gene is left open where the match is weak. Where a row states a size, it is once, few, many or the class of an expanded clone; other rows omit it.

D: TRBD2
V: TRBV5-1
J: TRBJ2-1
size: -
DNA: TGCGCCAGCAGCCTGGGGACTAGCGGGAGCGATGAGCAGTTCTTC
CDR3: CASSLGTSGSDEQFF

D: -
V: TRBV6-5
J: TRBJ2-7
size: -
DNA: TGTGCCAGCAGTTACTCGTTGACAGGTGGGCAGTACTTC
CDR3: CASSYSLTGGQYF

D: -
V: TRBV28
J: TRBJ2-7
size: -
DNA: TGTGCCAGCAGTTTCGGATGGGGTTACGAGCAGTACTTC
CDR3: CASSFGWGYEQYF

D: -
V: TRBV4-1
J: TRBJ2-1
size: -
DNA: TGCGCCAGCAGCCAAGAGGGGCGGAGCTCCTACAATGAGCAGTTCTTC
CDR3: CASSQEGRSSYNEQFF

D: -
V: TRBV14
J: TRBJ2-3
size: -
DNA: TGTGCCAGCAGCCGGACACGCAAAGATACGCAGTATTTT
CDR3: CASSRTRKDTQYF

D: TRBD2
V: TRBV29-1
J: TRBJ2-7
size: -
DNA: TGCAGCGTTGAAACCCGGGGGGGATACGAGCAGTACTTC
CDR3: CSVETRGGYEQYF

D: -
V: TRBV4-1
J: TRBJ1-1
size: -
DNA: TGCGCCAGCAGCCCCGAGGGGGGCACTGAAGCTTTCTTT
CDR3: CASSPEGGTEAFF

D: TRBD2
V: TRBV7-9
J: TRBJ2-5
size: -
DNA: TGTGCCAGCAGCTTAGCTAAGCGGGGGGTCGAGACCCAGTACTTC
CDR3: CASSLAKRGVETQYF

D: -
V: TRBV4-1
J: TRBJ1-5
size: few
DNA: TGCGCCAGCAGCCCTCGACCGACGGGAGCTTATCAGCCCCAGCATTTT
CDR3: CASSPRPTGAYQPQHF

D: -
V: TRBV30
J: TRBJ1-3
size: -
DNA: TGTGCCTGCCCTGGGGGGTCTTCAGGCAGCTCTGGAAACACCATATATTTT
CDR3: CACPGGSSGSSGNTIYF

D: TRBD1
V: TRBV2
J: TRBJ2-7
size: -
DNA: TGTGCCAGCAGTCTTGTAGGGGGCGCAGGGCAGTACTTC
CDR3: CASSLVGGAGQYF

D: TRBD1
V: TRBV2
J: TRBJ1-2
size: -
DNA: TGTGCCAGCGGCCGGACAGGGGGTATACCTGGCTACACCTTC
CDR3: CASGRTGGIPGYTF

D: -
V: TRBV11-2
J: TRBJ2-2
size: -
DNA: TGTGCCAGCAACAAAATAAGCACCGGGGAGCTGTTTTTT
CDR3: CASNKISTGELFF

D: TRBD1
V: TRBV30
J: TRBJ1-1
size: few
DNA: TGTGCCTGGAGTCCCGGGACAGAGACGAACACTGAAGCTTTCTTT
CDR3: CAWSPGTETNTEAFF

D: -
V: TRBV18
J: TRBJ1-5
size: -
DNA: TGTGCCAGCTCACCTGGGGGGGAAAATCAGCCCCAGCATTTT
CDR3: CASSPGGENQPQHF

D: -
V: TRBV19
J: TRBJ2-2
size: -
DNA: TGTGCCAGTGGGCAGAGAAACACCGGGGAGCTGTTTTTT
CDR3: CASGQRNTGELFF

D: -
V: TRBV7-9
J: TRBJ1-1
size: -
DNA: TGTGCCAGCAGCTCCCAAGGGACTAGTACTGAAGCTTTCTTT
CDR3: CASSSQGTSTEAFF

D: TRBD2
V: TRBV4-1
J: TRBJ2-3
size: -
DNA: TGCGCCAGCAGACGATTGTTTTTTAGCGGGAGGTGGACGGATACGCAGTATTTT
CDR3: CASRRLFFSGRWTDTQYF

D: TRBD1
V: TRBV30
J: TRBJ2-7
size: -
DNA: TGTGCCTGGAGTCCGAGGGGGGGGACAGGGATGGCCCTTTTCTCCTACGAGCAGTACTTC
CDR3: CAWSPRGGTGMALFSYEQYF

D: -
V: TRBV4-1
J: TRBJ2-4
size: -
DNA: TGCGCCAGCAGCCAAGGACAGGGCGGGGACATTCAGTACTTC
CDR3: CASSQGQGGDIQYF

D: -
V: TRBV29-1
J: TRBJ2-7
size: -
DNA: TGCAGCGTCCGACCCCTGAGGGAACACGAGCAGTACTTC
CDR3: CSVRPLREHEQYF

D: TRBD2
V: TRBV6-6
J: TRBJ2-1
size: -
DNA: TGTGCCAGCAGTTACTCCTCGGGGGGGCTTTACAATGAGCAGTTCTTC
CDR3: CASSYSSGGLYNEQFF

D: TRBD1
V: TRBV9
J: TRBJ1-4
size: -
DNA: TGTGCCAGCAGCGCTAGGGACAGTCCAAATGAAAAACTGTTTTTT
CDR3: CASSARDSPNEKLFF

D: -
V: TRBV7-9
J: TRBJ2-4
size: -
DNA: TGTGCCAGCAGCACGACCCTCGGGCCCAAAAACATTCAGTACTTC
CDR3: CASSTTLGPKNIQYF

D: -
V: TRBV6-1
J: TRBJ2-5
size: -
DNA: TGTGCCAGCATAGTGGGAGAGACCCAGTACTTC
CDR3: CASIVGETQYF

D: -
V: TRBV7-9
J: TRBJ2-2
size: -
DNA: TGTGCCAGCAGCCTAGACGCGGGGAACACCGGGGAGCTGTTTTTT
CDR3: CASSLDAGNTGELFF

D: -
V: TRBV7-2
J: TRBJ1-2
size: -
DNA: TGTGCCAGCAGCTTAGGTGCCGGAGGCTACACCTTC
CDR3: CASSLGAGGYTF

D: -
V: TRBV6-1
J: TRBJ1-5
size: -
DNA: TGTGCCAGCAGACTTGGCAATCAGCCCCAGCATTTT
CDR3: CASRLGNQPQHF

D: -
V: TRBV11-2
J: TRBJ1-1
size: -
DNA: TGTGCCAGCAGCTTAGGGTATGAAGCTTTCTTT
CDR3: CASSLGYEAFF

D: -
V: TRBV27
J: TRBJ2-5
size: -
DNA: TGTGCCAGCAGCCTGACTGGAGCCTTCCGTGGTGCCCAGTACTTC
CDR3: CASSLTGAFRGAQYF

D: -
V: TRBV4-2
J: TRBJ2-6
size: -
DNA: TGTGCCAGCAGCCACTCCGGCCTCTCTGGGGCCAACGTCCTGACTTTC
CDR3: CASSHSGLSGANVLTF

D: -
V: TRBV4-1
J: TRBJ2-3
size: once
DNA: TGCGCCAGCAGCCAAGAGGGCTCTATGGGCACAGATACGCAGTATTTT
CDR3: CASSQEGSMGTDTQYF

D: -
V: TRBV19
J: TRBJ2-5
size: -
DNA: TGTGCCAGTAGTATGCTGGGTACAGGGCCGTACCAAGAGACCCAGTACTTC
CDR3: CASSMLGTGPYQETQYF

D: TRBD2
V: TRBV6-1
J: TRBJ2-3
size: -
DNA: TGTGCCAGCAGGGAACTAGCGGGAGAAAGCACAGATACGCAGTATTTT
CDR3: CASRELAGESTDTQYF

D: TRBD1
V: TRBV27
J: TRBJ2-2
size: -
DNA: TGTGCCAGTGCACAGGGGGCGGACACCGGGGAGCTGTTTTTT
CDR3: CASAQGADTGELFF